The 13 T cell receptor beta chains given below trace back to one sample, sequenced in a study of blood T cell repertoires in COVID-19 (dated by TCRdb to the early 2020s). The library was generated by the immunoSEQ multiplex PCR assay. TCRdb mirrors the immuneACCESS table, restricted to in-frame sequences. Some clones are absent from its copies; in checked studies, under half trace to an unresolved V gene, and the reason for the others is unknown. Recorded for this sample are a few hundred thousand clones; 85% to 90% of them occurred a single time. Around 9.3% of the sample is taken by the ten largest. The specimen was PBMCs or T cells enriched from blood (not recorded which). Receptors originate from a woman aged 18 to 35 who had recovered from COVID-19.

This clone appeared a few times. The chain uses TRBV19 and TRBJ1-6; TRBD1 agrees at 8 bases. This CDR3 spans 15 amino acids. Losses at the gene ends were 5 bases for V and 6 bases for J; bases not matched to a gene: 6. Germline values: CDR1 LNHDA, CDR2 SQIVND (reference sequence). The CDR3 loop reads CASSGQGGINSPLHF. DNA for the CDR3: TGTGCCAGTAGTGGACAGGGAGGGATTAATTCACCCCTCCACTTT.

The chain couples TRBV11-2 to TRBJ1-3; the match to TRBD1 covers 9 bases. With 5 bases clipped from V and 4 bases from J, the junction kept 12 bases outside the gene matches. The CDR3 extends over 17 amino acids. Germline-derived CDR1 and CDR2 are SGHAT and FQNNGV. This CDR3 reads CASSPLGTGKKGNTIYF. CDR3 bases: TGTGCCAGCAGCCCGCTAGGGACAGGGAAAAAGGGAAACACCATATATTTT.

This chain uses TRBV5-1 with TRBJ1-5; D gene uncertain. Looked up from germline, CDR1 is SGHRS and CDR2 is YFSETQ. The CDR3 runs 13 residues. The ends were cut back, 3 bases at V and 4 bases at J, with 8 bases in the middle. The CDR3 spells CASSSSFNQPQHF. The CDR3 DNA is TGCGCCAGCAGCTCCTCCTTTAATCAGCCCCAGCATTTT.

V and J are TRBV19 and TRBJ1-2, with TRBD1 identical over 10 bases. The germline gives CDR1 LNHDA, CDR2 SQIVND (reference sequence). The CDR3 is 16 amino acids. Trimming cost V 1 base and J 6 bases; bases outside gene matches: 8. As DNA, the CDR3 is TGTGCCAGTAGTATAGCCCAGACAGGGGGCGCGGATGGCTACACCTTC. Protein sequence: CASSIAQTGGADGYTF.

The CDR3 is CAWVAGEAYEQYF. The CDR3 DNA reads TGTGCCTGGGTAGCGGGAGAGGCCTACGAGCAGTACTTC. V usage is TRBV30 and J usage is TRBJ2-7; 9 bases are shared with TRBD2. This CDR3 region has 13 residues. Germline V gene lookup returns CDR1 GTSNPN and CDR2 SVGIG (reference sequence). The trim removed 5 bases at V and 2 bases at J, leaving 4 bases unmatched.

The rearrangement uses TRBV27 and TRBJ2-7; D is ambiguous. This CDR3 region has 13 residues. Germline-derived CDR1 and CDR2 are MNHEY and SMNVEV (reference sequence). V lost 3 bases to trimming and J lost 4 bases, with 10 bases between them. The CDR3 loop reads CASSFSYPYEQYF. The DNA for the CDR3 is TGTGCCAGCAGTTTCTCCTACCCGTACGAGCAGTACTTC.

This chain uses TRBV27 with TRBJ2-2, with D perhaps TRBD2 (6 bases). The CDR3 contains 16 residues. CDR1 and CDR2 from the germline V gene are MNHEY and SMNVEV (reference sequence). With 5 bases removed from V and 0 bases from J, the gap between germline ends came to 13 bases. The CDR3 spells CASSLGTAANTGELFF. The CDR3, as DNA: TGTGCCAGCAGTCTAGGGACTGCCGCGAACACCGGGGAGCTGTTTTTT.

The rearrangement uses TRBV7-6 and TRBJ2-7; D gene unclear. The CDR3 has 14 residues. Trimming left V 5 bases short and J 0 bases short, with 11 bases between. CDR1 SGHVS and CDR2 FNYEAQ come from the germline V gene. The chain's CDR3 is CASSPALNSYEQYF. DNA of the CDR3: TGTGCCAGCAGCCCCGCACTCAACTCCTACGAGCAGTACTTC.

CDR3 DNA: TGTGCCAGCAGTTTAAAGTGGGGGGTAGGCGTGAGAAACAATGAAAAACTGTTTTTT. Protein sequence: CASSLKWGVGVRNNEKLFF. V and J are TRBV28 and TRBJ1-4; possible D gene TRBD1, 5 bases. Per germline, CDR1 MDHEN and CDR2 SYDVKM. The CDR3 sequence is 19 residues long. The V end lost 2 bases, the J end lost 5 bases, and 24 bases lay between the germline ends.

This chain uses TRBV7-9 with TRBJ1-2; 7 bases are shared with TRBD1. The CDR3 extends over 12 amino acids. Germline CDR1 reads SEHNR; CDR2 reads FQNEAQ (reference sequence). Trimming at V came to 5 bases and at J to 8 bases, leaving 5 bases not matched to a gene. CDR3 residues: CASSHRGVGYTF. The CDR3 region has the DNA TGTGCCAGCAGCCACAGGGGTGTGGGCTACACCTTC.

The DNA of the CDR3 is TGTGCCAGCAGTGAGACAGAGGAGTACACTGAAGCTTTCTTT. It yields the protein CASSETEEYTEAFF. J is TRBJ1-1 and V is TRBV28; D might be TRBD1 (5 bases). CDR1 is MDHEN and CDR2 is SYDVKM in the germline V gene. Deletions cut 5 bases from V and 3 bases from J, with 13 bases between. The CDR3 runs 14 residues. The whole variable domain, filled in from reference TRBV28 and TRBJ1-1, reads DVKVTQSSRYLVKRTGEKVFLECVQDMDHENMFWYRQDPGLGLRLIYFSYDVKMKEKGDIPEGYSVSREKKERFSLILESASTNQTSMYLCASSETEEYTEAFFGQGTRLTVV.

The gene calls are TRBV11-2 and TRBJ2-7, with TRBD2 as a possible D gene (5 bases). Germline V lookup: CDR1 SGHAT, CDR2 FQNNGV. V lost 8 bases and J 5 bases, leaving 22 bases between the germline ends. The CDR3 consists of 15 residues. The CDR3 DNA sequence: TGTGCCAGCGTTTCCCAGCCGGGGTATTCCCACGAGCAGTACTTC. This gives the protein CASVSQPGYSHEQYF.

J is TRBJ2-3 and V is TRBV6-4; tentatively, D is TRBD2 (5 bases). Germline CDR1 and CDR2: MRHNA and SNTAGT. The CDR3 sequence is 13 residues long. The V gene lost 8 bases and the J gene lost 2 bases, with 11 bases spanning the gap. The DNA for the CDR3 is TGTGCCAGCGCGGACGGGGACACAGATACGCAGTATTTT. Residues: CASADGDTDTQYF.